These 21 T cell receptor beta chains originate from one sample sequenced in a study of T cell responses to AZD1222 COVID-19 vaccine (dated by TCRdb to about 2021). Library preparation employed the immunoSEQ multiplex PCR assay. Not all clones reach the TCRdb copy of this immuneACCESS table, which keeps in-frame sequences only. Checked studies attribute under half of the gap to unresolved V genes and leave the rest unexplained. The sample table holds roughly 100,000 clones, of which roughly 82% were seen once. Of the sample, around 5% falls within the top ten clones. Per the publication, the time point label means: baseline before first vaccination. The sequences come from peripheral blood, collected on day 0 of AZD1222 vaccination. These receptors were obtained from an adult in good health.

CDR3 sequence (DNA): TGCGCCAGCAGCATCCTAACAGGGAATAATGAAAAACTGTTTTTT. Its translation is CASSILTGNNEKLFF. The chain couples TRBV5-1 to TRBJ1-4, with a possible D match to TRBD1 (6 bases). Germline V gene lookup returns CDR1 SGHRS and CDR2 YFSETQ. This CDR3 is built from 15 residues. The V end lost 4 bases, the J end lost 4 bases, and 14 bases lay between the germline ends.

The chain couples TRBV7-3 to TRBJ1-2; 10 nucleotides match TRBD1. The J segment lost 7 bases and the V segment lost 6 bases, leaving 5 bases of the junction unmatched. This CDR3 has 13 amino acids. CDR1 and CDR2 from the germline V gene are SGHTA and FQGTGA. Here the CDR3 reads CASSRQGASGYTF. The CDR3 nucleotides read TGTGCCAGCAGTCGACAGGGGGCGAGTGGCTACACCTTC.

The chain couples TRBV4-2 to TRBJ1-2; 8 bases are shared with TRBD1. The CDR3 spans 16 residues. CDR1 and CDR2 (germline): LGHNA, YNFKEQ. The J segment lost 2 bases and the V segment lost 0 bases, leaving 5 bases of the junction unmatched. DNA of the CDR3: TGTGCCAGCAGCCAAGACCTTAGGACAGGGAACTATGGCTACACCTTC. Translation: CASSQDLRTGNYGYTF.

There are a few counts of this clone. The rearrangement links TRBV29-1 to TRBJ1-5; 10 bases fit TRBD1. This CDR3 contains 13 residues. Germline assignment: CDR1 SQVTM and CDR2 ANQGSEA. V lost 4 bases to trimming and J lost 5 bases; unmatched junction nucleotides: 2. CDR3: CSVGGTGDQPQHF. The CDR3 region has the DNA TGCAGCGTTGGAGGGACAGGGGATCAGCCCCAGCATTTT.

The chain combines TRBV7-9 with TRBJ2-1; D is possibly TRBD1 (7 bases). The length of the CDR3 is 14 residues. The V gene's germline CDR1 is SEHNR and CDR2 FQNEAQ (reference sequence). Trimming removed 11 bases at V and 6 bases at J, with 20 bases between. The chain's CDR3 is CASPGGLGGNEQFF. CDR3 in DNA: TGTGCCTCGCCAGGGGGGCTAGGAGGCAATGAGCAGTTCTTC.

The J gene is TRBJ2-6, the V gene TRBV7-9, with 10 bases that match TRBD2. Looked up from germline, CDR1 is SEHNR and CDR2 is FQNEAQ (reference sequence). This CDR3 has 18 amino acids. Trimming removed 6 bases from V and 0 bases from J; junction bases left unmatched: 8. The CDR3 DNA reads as TGTGCCAGCAGTCCTAGCGGGGGAAGGGACTCTGGGGCCAACGTCCTGACTTTC. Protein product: CASSPSGGRDSGANVLTF. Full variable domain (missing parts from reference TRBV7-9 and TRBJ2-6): DTGVSQNPRHKITKRGQNVTFRCDPISEHNRLYWYRQTLGQGPEFLTYFQNEAQLEKSRLLSDRFSAERPKGSFSTLEIQRTEQGDSAMYLCASSPSGGRDSGANVLTFGAGSRLTVL.

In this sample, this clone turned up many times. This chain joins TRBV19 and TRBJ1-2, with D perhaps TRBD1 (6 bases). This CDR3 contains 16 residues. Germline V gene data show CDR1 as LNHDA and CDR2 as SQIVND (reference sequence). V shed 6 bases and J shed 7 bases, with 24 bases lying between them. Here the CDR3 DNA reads TGTGCCAGTAGATCATCGGACAGAGTTTCTACAGCTGGCTACACCTTC. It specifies CASRSSDRVSTAGYTF.

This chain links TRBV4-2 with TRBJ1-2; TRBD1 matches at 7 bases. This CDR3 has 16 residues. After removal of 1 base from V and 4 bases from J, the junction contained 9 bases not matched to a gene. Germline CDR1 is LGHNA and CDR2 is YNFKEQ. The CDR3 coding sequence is TGTGCCAGCAGCCAAGGGACAGGCCTCCTTATCTATGGCTACACCTTC. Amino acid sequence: CASSQGTGLLIYGYTF.

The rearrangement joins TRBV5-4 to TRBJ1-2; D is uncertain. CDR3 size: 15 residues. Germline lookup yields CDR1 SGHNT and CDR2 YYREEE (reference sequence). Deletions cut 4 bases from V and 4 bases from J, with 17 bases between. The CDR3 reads CASSIPDGSLYGYTF. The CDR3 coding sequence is TGTGCCAGCAGCATACCGGACGGATCCCTCTATGGCTACACCTTC.

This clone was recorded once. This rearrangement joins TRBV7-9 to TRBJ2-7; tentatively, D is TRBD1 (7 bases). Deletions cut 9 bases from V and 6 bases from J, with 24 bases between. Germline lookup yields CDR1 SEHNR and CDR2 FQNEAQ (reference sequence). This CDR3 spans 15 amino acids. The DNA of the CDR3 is TGTGCCAGTACATCGGAGGGGGCCCCGAGGGGCGAGCAGTACTTC. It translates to CASTSEGAPRGEQYF. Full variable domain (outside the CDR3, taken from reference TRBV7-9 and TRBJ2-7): DTGVSQNPRHKITKRGQNVTFRCDPISEHNRLYWYRQTLGQGPEFLTYFQNEAQLEKSRLLSDRFSAERPKGSFSTLEIQRTEQGDSAMYLCASTSEGAPRGEQYFGPGTRLTVT.

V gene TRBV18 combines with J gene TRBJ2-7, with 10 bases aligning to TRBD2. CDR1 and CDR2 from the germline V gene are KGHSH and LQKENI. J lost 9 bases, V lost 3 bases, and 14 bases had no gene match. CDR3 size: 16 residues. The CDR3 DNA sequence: TGTGCCAGCTCACCGATCCCCAGCGGGGGGGCCGGGATGCAGTACTTC. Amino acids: CASSPIPSGGAGMQYF.

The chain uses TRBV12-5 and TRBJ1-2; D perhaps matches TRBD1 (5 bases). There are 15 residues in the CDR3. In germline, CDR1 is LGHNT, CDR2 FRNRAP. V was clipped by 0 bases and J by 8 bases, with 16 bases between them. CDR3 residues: CASGLVDPRNRGYTF. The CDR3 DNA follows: TGTGCTAGTGGTTTGGTCGACCCGAGGAACAGGGGCTACACCTTC.

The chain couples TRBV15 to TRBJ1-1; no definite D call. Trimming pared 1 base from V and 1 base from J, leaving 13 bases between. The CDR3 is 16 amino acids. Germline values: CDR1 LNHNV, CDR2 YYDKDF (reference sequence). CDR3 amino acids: CATSRARNTRNTEAFF. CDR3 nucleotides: TGTGCCACCAGCAGAGCCCGAAACACCCGGAACACTGAAGCTTTCTTT.

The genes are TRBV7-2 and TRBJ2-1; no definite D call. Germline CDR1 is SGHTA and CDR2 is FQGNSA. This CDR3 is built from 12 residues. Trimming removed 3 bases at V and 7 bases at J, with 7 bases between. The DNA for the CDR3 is TGTGCCAGCAGCTTTTCCAGTAATGAGCAGTTCTTC. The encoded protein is CASSFSSNEQFF. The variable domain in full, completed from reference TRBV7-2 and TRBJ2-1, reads GAGVSQSPSNKVTEKGKDVELRCDPISGHTALYWYRQSLGQGLEFLIYFQGNSAPDKSGLPSDRFSAERTGGSVSTLTIQRTQQEDSAVYLCASSFSSNEQFFGPGTRLTVL.

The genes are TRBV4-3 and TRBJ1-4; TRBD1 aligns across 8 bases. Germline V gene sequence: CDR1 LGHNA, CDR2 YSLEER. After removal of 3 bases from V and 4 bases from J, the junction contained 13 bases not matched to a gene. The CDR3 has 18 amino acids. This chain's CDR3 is CASSQSLPGTGNNEKLFF. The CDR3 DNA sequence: TGCGCCAGCAGCCAGAGCTTACCTGGGACAGGCAATAATGAAAAACTGTTTTTT.

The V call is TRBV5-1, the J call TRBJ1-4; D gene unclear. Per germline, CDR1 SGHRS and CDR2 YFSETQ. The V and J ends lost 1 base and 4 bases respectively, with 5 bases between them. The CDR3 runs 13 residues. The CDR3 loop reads CASSLFGNEKLFF. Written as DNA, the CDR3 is TGCGCCAGCAGCTTGTTTGGTAATGAAAAACTGTTTTTT.

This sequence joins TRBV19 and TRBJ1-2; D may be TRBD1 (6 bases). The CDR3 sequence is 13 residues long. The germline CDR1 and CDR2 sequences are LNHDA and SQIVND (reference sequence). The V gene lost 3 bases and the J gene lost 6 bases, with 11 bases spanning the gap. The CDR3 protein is CASSMGGADGYTF. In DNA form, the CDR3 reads TGTGCCAGTAGTATGGGGGGGGCAGATGGCTACACCTTC.

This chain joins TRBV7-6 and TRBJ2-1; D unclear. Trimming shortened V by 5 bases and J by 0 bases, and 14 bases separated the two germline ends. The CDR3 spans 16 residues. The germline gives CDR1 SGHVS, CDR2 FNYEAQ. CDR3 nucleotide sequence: TGTGCCAGCAGCCCCCCGAGAGGCAGCTCCTACAATGAGCAGTTCTTC. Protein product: CASSPPRGSSYNEQFF.

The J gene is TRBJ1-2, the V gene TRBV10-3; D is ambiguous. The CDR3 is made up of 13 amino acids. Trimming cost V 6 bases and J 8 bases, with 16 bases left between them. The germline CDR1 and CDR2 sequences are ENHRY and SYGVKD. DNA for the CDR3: TGTGCCATCAGCCCGAAGGCCCAGGAAGGCTACACCTTC. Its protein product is CAISPKAQEGYTF.

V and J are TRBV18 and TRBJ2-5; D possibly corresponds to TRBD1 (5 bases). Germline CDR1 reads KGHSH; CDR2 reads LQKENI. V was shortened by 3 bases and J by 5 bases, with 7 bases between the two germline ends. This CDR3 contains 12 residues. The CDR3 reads CASSPPGETQYF. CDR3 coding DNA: TGTGCCAGCTCACCGCCAGGGGAGACCCAGTACTTC.

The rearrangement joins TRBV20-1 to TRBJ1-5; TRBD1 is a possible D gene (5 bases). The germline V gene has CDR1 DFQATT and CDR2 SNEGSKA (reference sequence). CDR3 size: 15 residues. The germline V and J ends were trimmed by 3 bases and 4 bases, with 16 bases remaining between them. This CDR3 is CSASLRGLGNQPQHF. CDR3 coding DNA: TGCAGTGCTAGTCTAAGGGGTCTCGGAAATCAGCCCCAGCATTTT.